This T cell receptor (beta chain) was retrieved from a study of blood T cell repertoires in COVID-19. Repertoires were generated with immunoSEQ multiplex PCR, while TCRdb's copy carries only in-frame clones and drops some. This sample yields about 21,000 clones, of which 84% are seen a single time; about 2.9% belongs to the top ten. Sequenced input: peripheral blood. The sequence was collected from a man aged 40-50 years with acute or convalescent COVID-19.

CDR3 amino acids: CASSLQGSNTEAFF. As DNA, the CDR3 is TGTGCCAGCAGCTTACAGGGTTCGAACACTGAAGCTTTCTTT. V gene TRBV5-8 combines with J gene TRBJ1-1, with D possibly being TRBD1 (6 bases). Germline V gene lookup returns CDR1 SGHTS and CDR2 YDEGEE. The CDR3 runs to 14 residues. Trimming took 2 bases from V and 1 from J, leaving 9 bases between them.